The 20 T cell receptor beta chains given below trace back to one sample, sequenced in a study of beta chain features in type 1 diabetes. Whole-study findings and limits: TCRB CDR3 length was moderately but significantly reduced in all four CD4+ subsets of Type 1 diabetes patients.

All of the isolated RNA was reverse transcribed, so expressed TCRB transcripts were sequenced. Data came from immunoSEQ multiplex PCR; TCRdb stores just in-frame clones and leaves some out. The sample consists of about 25,000 clones, under 50% of them appearing once. Which antigens these TCRs recognize remains unknown. What was sequenced was stem cell memory CD4+ T cells from blood. These receptors were obtained from a man aged 25-40 years with type 1 diabetes.

This clone has a single count. The gene calls are TRBV5-1 and TRBJ1-2; 10 positions agree with TRBD1. From germline, CDR1 is SGHRS and CDR2 YFSETQ. This CDR3 comprises 14 residues. The V gene end was trimmed by 4 bases and the J gene end by 3 bases; junction bases not matched to a gene: 3. The CDR3 sequence is CASSPGQGDYGYTF. Here the CDR3 DNA reads TGCGCCAGCAGCCCCGGACAGGGGGACTATGGCTACACCTTC.

The chain employs TRBV5-1 and TRBJ1-5, with 7 bases identical to TRBD1. The CDR3 runs 13 residues. Germline V lookup: CDR1 SGHRS, CDR2 YFSETQ. With V trimmed by 2 bases and J by 5 bases, 1 base remained unmatched. CDR3 in DNA: TGCGCCAGCAGCTTTGACAGGGATCAGCCCCAGCATTTT. Translated: CASSFDRDQPQHF.

The chain couples TRBV19 to TRBJ1-2; 9 bases line up with TRBD1. In germline, CDR1 is LNHDA, CDR2 SQIVND (reference sequence). V trimming: 4 bases; J trimming: 1 base; junction bases outside the gene matches: 10. The CDR3 is 17 residues long. The CDR3, as DNA: TGTGCCAGTAGTAGGGCGGGACAGGGCCCTTTTAACTATGGCTACACCTTC. Translating it yields CASSRAGQGPFNYGYTF. The entire variable domain, with the rest obtained from reference TRBV19 and TRBJ1-2, is as follows: DGGITQSPKYLFRKEGQNVTLSCEQNLNHDAMYWYRQDPGQGLRLIYYSQIVNDFQKGDIAEGYSVSREKKESFPLTVTSAQKNPTAFYLCASSRAGQGPFNYGYTFGSGTRLTVV.

This clone was picked up one time. This sequence joins TRBV25-1 and TRBJ2-3; 14 bases are a match to TRBD2. The CDR3 is 18 amino acids. Germline values: CDR1 MGHDK, CDR2 SYGVNS. The V and J ends lost 4 bases and 4 bases, in that order; junction bases with no gene match: 10. Here the CDR3 reads CASSGDPTSGRASDTQYF. CDR3 DNA: TGTGCCAGCAGTGGCGACCCGACTAGCGGGAGGGCATCAGATACGCAGTATTTT.

This clone showed up just a few times. The chain combines TRBV11-2 with TRBJ2-5, with no clear D. V gave up 2 bases and J gave up 2 bases, with 9 bases separating them. Germline lookup yields CDR1 SGHAT and CDR2 FQNNGV. The CDR3 runs 14 residues. CDR3 region: CASSLWARQETQYF. CDR3 nucleotide sequence: TGTGCCAGCAGCTTATGGGCTCGACAAGAGACCCAGTACTTC.

The chain uses TRBV5-8 and TRBJ2-3; 9 bases are a match to TRBD1. The CDR3 runs 14 residues. The V and J ends lost 4 bases and 3 bases, in that order; junction bases with no gene match: 3. Germline V gives CDR1 SGHTS, CDR2 YDEGEE. CDR3 sequence (DNA): TGTGCCAGCAGCCGGGACAGGGCGACAGATACGCAGTATTTT. It specifies CASSRDRATDTQYF.

This clone was seen only a few times. This chain connects TRBV28 to TRBJ1-5, with D possibly TRBD1 on 6 matching bases. Trimming left V 5 bases short and J 4 bases short, with 15 bases between. CDR3 length: 15 amino acids. Per germline, CDR1 MDHEN and CDR2 SYDVKM. The CDR3 nucleotides are TGTGCCAGCAGTACAGGGATAGGAAAGAATCAGCCCCAGCATTTT. Protein product: CASSTGIGKNQPQHF. The entire variable domain, with the rest obtained from reference TRBV28 and TRBJ1-5, is as follows: DVKVTQSSRYLVKRTGEKVFLECVQDMDHENMFWYRQDPGLGLRLIYFSYDVKMKEKGDIPEGYSVSREKKERFSLILESASTNQTSMYLCASSTGIGKNQPQHFGDGTRLSIL.

The chain couples TRBV7-2 to TRBJ2-5; the match to TRBD1 covers 11 bases. The CDR3 totals 16 residues. The germline CDR1 and CDR2 sequences are SGHTA and FQGNSA. V lost 0 bases and J lost 5; bases outside the gene matches: 5. The CDR3 here is CASSLAWTGGVETQYF. As DNA, the CDR3 is TGTGCCAGCAGCTTAGCGTGGACAGGGGGCGTGGAGACCCAGTACTTC.

This clone appeared a few times. V and J are TRBV7-9 and TRBJ1-1; 10 bases map to TRBD1. Germline CDR1 SEHNR, CDR2 FQNEAQ (reference sequence). The ends lost 6 bases at V and 5 bases at J; junction bases unmatched: 9. The CDR3 runs 15 residues. In DNA form, the CDR3 reads TGTGCCAGCAGTCCCAGACAGGGGGCGCGGACTGAAGCTTTCTTT. Its protein product is CASSPRQGARTEAFF.

V is TRBV11-2 and J is TRBJ2-3; D ambiguous. Germline values: CDR1 SGHAT, CDR2 FQNNGV. The CDR3 loop spans 15 amino acids. V dropped 3 bases and J dropped 1 base, with 11 bases sitting between them. The CDR3 loop reads CASSFSLERTDTQYF. Written as DNA, the CDR3 is TGTGCCAGCAGCTTTTCGCTAGAGCGCACAGATACGCAGTATTTT.

The rearrangement uses TRBV7-7 and TRBJ2-1, with 8 positions matching TRBD2. The CDR3 sequence is 13 residues long. Per germline, CDR1 SSHAT and CDR2 FNYEAQ (reference sequence). J lost 8 bases, V lost 5 bases, and 5 bases had no gene match. The chain's CDR3 is CASSAGLEDEQFF. In nucleotides, the CDR3 is TGTGCCAGCAGCGCGGGACTAGAGGATGAGCAGTTCTTC.

This sequence joins TRBV5-1 and TRBJ1-1; 9 bases agree with TRBD1. The junction had 12 bases not matched to a gene; V was cut back by 4 bases and J by 5 bases. The CDR3 has 16 amino acids. CDR1 is SGHRS and CDR2 is YFSETQ in the germline V gene. The CDR3 is CASSLDAQGAGTEAFF. The CDR3 DNA follows: TGCGCCAGCAGCCTTGACGCACAGGGGGCGGGAACTGAAGCTTTCTTT.

The chain is built from TRBV6-5 and TRBJ1-2; possibly TRBD1 for D (6 bases). Between the trimmed V and J ends, which lost 6 bases and 8 bases, there was a span of 13 bases. The CDR3 has 12 residues. In germline, CDR1 is MNHEY, CDR2 SVGAGI. CDR3 DNA: TGTGCCAGCAGAAACAGGGCTAGAGGCTACACCTTC. Amino acids: CASRNRARGYTF.

This clone was observed a handful of times. The rearrangement uses TRBV6-5 and TRBJ1-2; the match to TRBD1 covers 10 bases. The length of the CDR3 is 15 residues. J was trimmed by 4 bases and V by 5 bases; bases with no gene match: 7. Germline CDR1 is MNHEY and CDR2 is SVGAGI. The CDR3 bases are TGTGCCAGCAGTACGACAGGGGGCCTCCTCTATGGCTACACCTTC. As protein: CASSTTGGLLYGYTF.

J is TRBJ2-3 and V is TRBV7-9, with 8 bases identical to TRBD1. The germline CDR1 and CDR2 sequences are SEHNR and FQNEAQ (reference sequence). The CDR3 consists of 15 residues. Trimming removed 5 bases from V and 2 bases from J; junction bases left unmatched: 6. CDR3 amino acids: CASSPGQGDTDTQYF. CDR3 nucleotide sequence: TGTGCCAGCAGCCCCGGACAGGGCGACACAGATACGCAGTATTTT.

The rearrangement uses TRBV5-1 and TRBJ2-5; 11 nucleotides agree with TRBD1. Germline V gene sequence: CDR1 SGHRS, CDR2 YFSETQ. There are 15 residues in the CDR3. J gave up 1 base and V 4 bases, and 3 bases lay outside the gene matches. CDR3 residues: CASSPGTGGQETQYF. In nucleotides, the CDR3 is TGCGCCAGCAGCCCTGGGACAGGGGGCCAAGAGACCCAGTACTTC.

V is TRBV30 and J is TRBJ2-5, with 10 bases fitting TRBD1. After removal of 3 bases from V and 3 bases from J, the junction contained 13 bases not matched to a gene. The germline V gene encodes CDR1 GTSNPN and CDR2 SVGIG (reference sequence). CDR3 length: 17 amino acids. The CDR3 here is CAWRDYRDRGREETQYF. The CDR3 DNA is TGTGCCTGGAGGGATTACCGGGACAGGGGACGTGAAGAGACCCAGTACTTC.

The chain combines TRBV6-1 with TRBJ1-2; D is unresolved. The CDR3 consists of 13 residues. V lost 10 bases to trimming and J lost 7 bases, with 19 bases between them. Germline V gene lookup returns CDR1 MNHNS and CDR2 SASEGT. CDR3 DNA: TGTGCCATCTCAAGGGAGGGCCGGAGTGGCTACACCTTC. Translating gives CAISREGRSGYTF.

This clone was counted a few times. The chain joins TRBV27 to TRBJ2-1; D gene uncertain. CDR3 size: 16 residues. The germline V and J ends were trimmed by 6 bases and 0 bases, with 15 bases remaining between them. Germline values: CDR1 MNHEY, CDR2 SMNVEV (reference sequence). The CDR3 coding sequence is TGTGCCAGCAGCCGAACCTACGGGTACTCCTACAATGAGCAGTTCTTC. It codes for CASSRTYGYSYNEQFF.

The chain joins TRBV13 to TRBJ1-1, with unresolved D. The CDR3 is made up of 13 amino acids. V dropped 1 base and J dropped 2 bases, with 5 bases sitting between them. The germline V gene encodes CDR1 PRHDT and CDR2 FYEKMQ (reference sequence). This chain's CDR3 is CASSLERNTEAFF. For the CDR3, the DNA is TGTGCCAGCAGCTTAGAGAGAAACACTGAAGCTTTCTTT.